This is a list of T cell receptor beta chains from one sample in a study of blood T cell repertoires in COVID-19. Assay used: immunoSEQ multiplex PCR; TCRdb lists only in-frame clones, some missing. The sample yields tens of thousands of clones, 85% to 90% seen once. The sample comprised peripheral blood. The receptor set was obtained from a man in his fifties with active COVID-19. The conserved cysteine and the conserved F or W are not part of the CDR3 here. Fields, in order: J gene, V gene, CDR3 protein.

>TRBJ2-7|TRBV7-2
ASSGAPYEQY
>TRBJ1-2|TRBV6-2/TRBV6-3
ASSYGGEGGYT
>TRBJ2-7|TRBV27
ASSRIPGQGDHEQY
>TRBJ2-7|TRBV6-6
ASSLLAGDAYEQY
>TRBJ1-5|TRBV19
ASIKRTGSNGNQPQH
>TRBJ2-3|TRBV7-9
ASSWDTYTDTQY
>TRBJ1-5|TRBV2
ASRIQTGVGNQPQH
>TRBJ2-1|TRBV18
ASSPSTGLAWDEQF
>TRBJ2-3|TRBV5-4
ASESSGVRTDTQY
>TRBJ1-5|TRBV6-5
ASRGQGFWQPQH
>TRBJ2-7|TRBV3-1/TRBV3-2
ASSQDSGAPYEQY
>TRBJ2-5|TRBV7-9
ASKGKLGLAGDQETQY
>TRBJ1-3|TRBV2
ASSPDRPSGNTIY
>TRBJ2-7|TRBV10-3
AISVAGGLAEQY
>TRBJ2-2|TRBV7-9
ASSPGQGRAGELF
>TRBJ1-2|TRBV4-3
ASSQELQGLYGYT
>TRBJ1-3|TRBV9
ASSVGTQSSGNTIY
>TRBJ2-2|TRBV11-3
ASSIGQGDTGELF
>TRBJ1-4|TRBV4-2
ASSQDGGDEKLF
>TRBJ2-3|TRBV7-3
ASSLGPVDTQY
>TRBJ1-3|TRBV6-5
ASSSDREAGNTIY
>TRBJ1-4|TRBV14
ASSQEIGAGEKLF
>TRBJ1-4|TRBV5-1
ASSLGEGDGYEKLF
>TRBJ2-2|TRBV5-6
ASSLVDRGLGELF
>TRBJ2-3|TRBV28
ASSHHFSGRAGDTQY
>TRBJ1-2|TRBV4-1
ASSQAPPGGRYGYT
>TRBJ2-7|TRBV5-1
ASSPSGSSSYEQY
>TRBJ2-7|TRBV6-5
ASSTTSGSSYEQY
>TRBJ2-4|TRBV27
ASSSPLRGAKNIQY
>TRBJ2-7|TRBV5-1
ASSLAPASSYEQY
>TRBJ1-5|TRBV7-2
ASSPTGALGQPQH
>TRBJ2-2|TRBV30
ASGQGNTGELF
>TRBJ2-7|TRBV3-1/TRBV3-2
ATKGRGFYEQY
>TRBJ2-7|TRBV2
ASSAGLAFSYEQY
>TRBJ1-6|TRBV27
ASRRGQGNSPLH
>TRBJ2-2|TRBV10-1
ARDRDSYTGELF
>TRBJ1-5|TRBV28
ASTQLWGGGSQPQH
>TRBJ1-1|TRBV30
AWSLDRNTEAF
>TRBJ1-1|TRBV10-3
AISESAGGPGEAF
>TRBJ2-5|TRBV4-2
ASSQAWGVGETQY
>TRBJ2-3|TRBV24-1
ATSDPPADTQY
>TRBJ2-2|TRBV11-2
ASRDGDANTGELF
>TRBJ1-1|TRBV10-3
AIRVRENTEAF
>TRBJ2-7|TRBV6-2/TRBV6-3
ASSLRLGGAYEQY
>TRBJ1-5|TRBV28
ASSFPPGQGVPYSNQPQH
>TRBJ2-5|TRBV12-3/TRBV12-4
ASRQGETQY
>TRBJ1-1|TRBV28
ASSRQFGMNTEAF
>TRBJ1-2|TRBV6-5
ASSKQGQGGGYT
>TRBJ1-1|TRBV5-4
ASRYRGRDTEAF
>TRBJ2-3|TRBV10-1
ASSESGQGVDTQY
>TRBJ2-3|TRBV6-2/TRBV6-3
ASSYGTSGRGPISDTQY
>TRBJ2-7|TRBV2
ASIGVAGGPSYEQY
>TRBJ1-1|TRBV3-1/TRBV3-2
ASSQVSRETEAF
>TRBJ1-1|TRBV9
ASSGKTGVGNTEAF
>TRBJ2-4|TRBV9
ASSVGWGGTKNIQY
>TRBJ1-2|TRBV5-6
ASSFKVGGAGILDGYT
>TRBJ1-6|TRBV14
ASSQLESGFLGLH
>TRBJ2-7|TRBV6-5
ASSYSPRGAYEQY
>TRBJ1-5|TRBV7-8
ASSQRWTEAVNQPQH
>TRBJ1-2|TRBV6-5
ASKRGGQGAGYT